This T cell receptor beta chain was observed in a study of blood T cell repertoires in COVID-19 (dated by TCRdb to the early 2020s). About the investigation overall: Samples covering the acute and convalescent phases of COVID-19 were provided by collaborators in the United States, Italy and Spain. Samples came from the ongoing ImmuneRACE study (first 160 participants) plus 1,254 subjects from 6 global collaborators. The sample metadata nearly always contained a de-identified subject ID, COVID-19 status, age in years and sex. Subjects who had been exposed to COVID-19, were actively infected with it, or had recovered from it provided the deeply sampled blood TCRbeta repertoires that made up the dataset. Where available, HLA class I and class II types were taken from metadata supplied by the sample provider and were not determined by assay-based typing. The repertoires were released in a freely available public database meant as a resource for research on the immune response to SARS-CoV-2. The prospective study material was composed of cDNA or gDNA derived from T cells, B-cell-depleted T cells, or PBMCs.

One collaborating source in Seattle enrolled patients while the patients were actively infected and followed the patients over time throughout the course of disease. The collaborating institutions used their own protocols to collect whole blood in K2EDTA tubes. For TCRbeta analysis, collaborator samples were shipped as frozen whole blood, as isolated PBMCs, or as DNA extracted from either sample type. Concerning this clone: Which antigen it targets is not known. The input lacks base qualities; no much larger clone sits a single base away.

TCRbeta CDR3 regions were amplified from genomic DNA by means of the immunoSEQ Assay, a bias-controlled multiplex PCR. The original pipeline was this. The number of nucleated cells in each sample was estimated from the amplification of reference gene primers within the assay. Sequence reads were collapsed and filtered to measure the absolute abundance of every unique TCRbeta CDR3 rearrangement. Productive Simpson clonality was computed per sample as the square root of Simpson's diversity index over productive rearrangements. Drawn from immuneACCESS, this table holds only the in-frame rearrangements with V and J called that TCRdb kept. Clones are partly lost; checked studies trace under half to an unresolved V gene and leave the rest unexplained. For V, J and clone size, that table is used; D and trimming come from the DNA. The sample records under 250,000 clones, roughly 86% of which are singletons. Approximately 6.2% of the sample goes to the ten largest clones.

Summary of the overall study and its limitations: How much clinical and demographic metadata was included differed by source and by participant, and the metadata was provided uncurated.

According to the germline V gene (reference sequence), CDR1 reads LNHNV and CDR2 reads YYDKDF. The CDR3 goes from the cysteine to the phenylalanine over 15 residues. The CDR3 DNA has 45 bases and is translated from base 1. V and J lose 5 bases and 5 bases, and a span of 19 bases separates them. The chain couples TRBV15 to TRBJ2-7; a tentative D call is TRBD2 (5 bases match). The origin of this receptor is a woman of 80 years or more with COVID-19, enrolled during active disease. The specimen sequenced was peripheral blood. The DNA reads as follows: TGTGCCACCAGCCCCCGAGGGAGCCTCCCCCACGAGCAGTACTTC. Its product reads: CATSPRGSLPHEQYF.